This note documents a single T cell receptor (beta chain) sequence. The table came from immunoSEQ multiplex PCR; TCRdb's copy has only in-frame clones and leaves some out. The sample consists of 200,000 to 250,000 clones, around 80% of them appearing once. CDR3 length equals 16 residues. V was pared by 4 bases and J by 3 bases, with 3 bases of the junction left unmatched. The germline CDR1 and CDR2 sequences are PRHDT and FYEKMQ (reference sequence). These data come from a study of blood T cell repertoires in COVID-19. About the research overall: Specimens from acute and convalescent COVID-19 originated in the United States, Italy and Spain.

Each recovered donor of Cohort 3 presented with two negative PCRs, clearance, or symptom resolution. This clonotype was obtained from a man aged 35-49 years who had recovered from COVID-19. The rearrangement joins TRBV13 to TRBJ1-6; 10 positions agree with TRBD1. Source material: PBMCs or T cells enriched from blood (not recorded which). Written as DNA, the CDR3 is TGTGCCAGCAGCTACGGGACAGGGGTCTATAATTCACCCCTCCACTTT. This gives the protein CASSYGTGVYNSPLHF.